The rows below give T cell receptor beta chains drawn from one sample of a study of OX40 agonist ivuxolimab in advanced cancers. Assay: immunoSEQ multiplex PCR; the TCRdb copy retains only in-frame clones and omits some. The sample has 20,000 or so clones, around two thirds seen once. The input for sequencing was CD4+ or CD8+ T cells sorted from blood, taken in a trial of the OX40 agonist ivuxolimab. The receptors originated from an adult with an advanced solid tumor such as melanoma, head and neck, liver or kidney cancer. The CDR3 runs from the conserved cysteine through the conserved F or W. The D gene is left open where the match is weak.

NA	TRBV10-2	CASTQAGSYEQYF
NA	TRBV25-1	CASSEGLAEAFF
NA	TRBV2	CASSEARTANQPQHF
NA	TRBV9	CASSVEGGEFNQPQHF
NA	TRBV4-2	CASSQVRDGEAFF
NA	TRBV28	CASSSSSYETNEKLFF
TRBD1	TRBV27	CASSLSTGTSYEQYF
NA	TRBV28	CASSLSTLTPTRGADTEAFF
NA	TRBV28	CASSLWSQGNHEQYF
NA	TRBV6-5	CASSFLPKANYGYTF
NA	TRBV28	CASSWFGTQSSGNTIYF
TRBD1	TRBV28	CASSPWGQGKVEQFF
NA	TRBV4-3	CASSQDPPPGGQPQHF
NA	TRBV12-5	CASGLGKNQPQHF
TRBD2	TRBV9	CASSPSLRLALDEQYF
TRBD2	TRBV9	CASSPKGASGRAPYEQYF
NA	TRBV27	CASSLGGLLNTEAFF
NA	TRBV7-8	CASRLQGPYNEQFF
TRBD1	TRBV7-2	CASSLGQGAYNEQFF
TRBD2	TRBV7-8	CASSSLPQLAGGTDTQYF
NA	TRBV6-1	CASSAAGEQYF
NA	TRBV28	CASQLGIGNTIYF
NA	TRBV19	CASSIYGGVENEQFF
NA	TRBV29-1	CSVVWGGGYTF
TRBD2	TRBV7-9	CASSLALLARAEQFF
TRBD1	TRBV7-2	CASSFPERQGFSYEQYF
NA	TRBV27	CASSREMDYEQYF
TRBD1	TRBV19	CASRHQGVLSNQPQHF
NA	TRBV2	CASSEAYGGTNEKLFF
NA	TRBV9	CASSPGTTDTQYF
TRBD1	TRBV28	CASSPRDSLTYEQYF
TRBD2	TRBV6-5	CASSRSGRGTDTQYF
NA	TRBV19	CASNPGAEYGYTF
NA	TRBV7-9	CASSPWLPDEKLFF
TRBD2	TRBV5-1	CASSYGLAGSTDTQYF
NA	TRBV6-4	CASSRDNTGELFF
NA	TRBV4-3	CASSQGPGGGVYEQYF
TRBD2	TRBV7-9	CASSRGLASVYEQFF
NA	TRBV28	CASSFALNWANEQFF